This T cell receptor (beta chain) is drawn from a study of T cells after yellow fever vaccination. The overall study: SMART-Seq v4 Ultra Low Input served to prepare low-cell-number fractions.

Points on this clonotype: Its antigen remains unidentified.

5'RACE template switching generated TCR cDNA, adding a universal primer site and UMIs. TCRdb re-called the 5' RACE reads through MiXCR, storing one row per CDR3 protein. This table holds 500,000 to 650,000 distinct CDR3 sequences, roughly a sixth found once. J was trimmed by 7 bases and V by 5 bases; bases with no gene match: 9. The germline V gene has CDR1 MRHNA and CDR2 SNTAGT. This CDR3 is 15 amino acids long. Overall study results and limits: Post-booster reappearance was seen for most primary-vaccination clones (around 96% CD4, around 88% CD8). Although the secondary response was weaker, it peaked faster, at day 5 versus 15.

The sample here was PBMCs, taken about 5 days after the first yellow fever vaccination. The rearrangement links TRBV6-4 to TRBJ2-1, with 9 bases identical to TRBD2. The sequence was obtained from a man younger than 35 who received the YFV17D yellow fever vaccine. The DNA of the CDR3 is TGTGCCAGCAGTTCGCGGGGGGGCCTGGGTAATGAGCAGTTCTTC. Protein: CASSSRGGLGNEQFF.